This TCR beta chain was observed in a study of identical twins. Study conclusions and caveats: Abundant beta clonotypes from cord blood bore fewer insertions; memory repertoires lacked this pattern. Conclusions rested on cross-sectional statistics rather than following the same donors.

The CDR3 spans 16 residues. Trimming stripped 3 bases from V and 0 bases from J, with 15 bases between. In germline, CDR1 is SNHLY, CDR2 FYNNEI. Template switching, a step in the protocol, added a universal primer site, and cDNA carried unique molecular identifiers. MiXCR was run by TCRdb on the 5' RACE reads, yielding one entry per CDR3 protein. Of 200,000 to 250,000 distinct CDR3 sequences listed, 5.5% to 8% are singletons. Of note for this clonotype: The target antigen is unknown.

This same sample was also part of a study on yellow fever vaccine responses in identical twins.

The genes are TRBV2 and TRBJ2-7, with D unresolved. The sequenced material came from memory (CD45RO+) T cells sorted from blood. This TCR derives from a woman aged 18 to 35 in good health. CDR3 DNA sequence: TGTGCCAGCAGTGATAGTCGCGGAGCCAGCTCCTACGAGCAGTACTTC. This codes for CASSDSRGASSYEQYF.